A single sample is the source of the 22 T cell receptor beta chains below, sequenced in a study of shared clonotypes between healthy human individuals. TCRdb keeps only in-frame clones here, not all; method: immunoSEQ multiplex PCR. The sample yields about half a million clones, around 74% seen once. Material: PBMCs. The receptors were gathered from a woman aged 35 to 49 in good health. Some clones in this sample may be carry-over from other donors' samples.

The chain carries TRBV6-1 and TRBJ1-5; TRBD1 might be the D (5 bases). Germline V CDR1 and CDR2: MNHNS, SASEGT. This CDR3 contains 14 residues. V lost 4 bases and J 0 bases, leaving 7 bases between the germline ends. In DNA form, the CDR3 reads TGTGCCAGCAGTGGACAGTATAGCAATCAGCCCCAGCATTTT. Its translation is CASSGQYSNQPQHF.

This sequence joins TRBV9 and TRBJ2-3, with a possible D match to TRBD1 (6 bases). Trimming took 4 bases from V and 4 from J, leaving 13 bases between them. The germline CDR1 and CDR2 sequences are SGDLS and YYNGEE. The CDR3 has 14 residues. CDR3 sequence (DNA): TGTGCCAGCAGCACCACAGGGAATTCAGATACGCAGTATTTT. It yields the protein CASSTTGNSDTQYF. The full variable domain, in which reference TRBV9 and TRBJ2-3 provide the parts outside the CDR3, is DSGVTQTPKHLITATGQRVTLRCSPRSGDLSVYWYQQSLDQGLQFLIQYYNGEERAKGNILERFSAQQFPDLHSELNLSSLELGDSALYFCASSTTGNSDTQYFGPGTRLTVL.

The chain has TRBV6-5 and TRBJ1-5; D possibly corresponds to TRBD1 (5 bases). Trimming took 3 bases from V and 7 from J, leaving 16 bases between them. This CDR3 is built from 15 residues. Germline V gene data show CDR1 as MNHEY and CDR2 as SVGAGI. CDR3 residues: CASSYSGGARQPQHF. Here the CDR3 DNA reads TGTGCCAGCAGTTATTCGGGAGGGGCGAGGCAGCCCCAGCATTTT.

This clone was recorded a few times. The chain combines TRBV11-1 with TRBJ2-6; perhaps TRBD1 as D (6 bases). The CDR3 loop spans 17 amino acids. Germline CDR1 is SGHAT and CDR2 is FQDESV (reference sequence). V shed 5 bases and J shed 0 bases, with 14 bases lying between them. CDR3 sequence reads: CASSRLGGRSGANVLTF. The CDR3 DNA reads TGTGCCAGCAGCCGTCTTGGGGGCCGCTCTGGGGCCAACGTCCTGACTTTC. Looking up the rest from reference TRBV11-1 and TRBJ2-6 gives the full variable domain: EAEVAQSPRYKITEKSQAVAFWCDPISGHATLYWYRQILGQGPELLVQFQDESVVDDSQLPKDRFSAERLKGVDSTLKIQPAELGDSAMYLCASSRLGGRSGANVLTFGAGSRLTVL.

CDR3 region: CASSLVYGRGDKNIQYF. DNA for the CDR3: TGTGCCAGCAGCTTAGTATACGGGAGAGGAGACAAAAACATTCAGTACTTC. The chain recombines TRBV7-2 with TRBJ2-4; D is perhaps TRBD2 (6 bases). Trimming took off 1 base at V and 3 bases at J, with 16 bases between the two ends. The CDR3 contains 17 residues. Germline V gene lookup returns CDR1 SGHTA and CDR2 FQGNSA.

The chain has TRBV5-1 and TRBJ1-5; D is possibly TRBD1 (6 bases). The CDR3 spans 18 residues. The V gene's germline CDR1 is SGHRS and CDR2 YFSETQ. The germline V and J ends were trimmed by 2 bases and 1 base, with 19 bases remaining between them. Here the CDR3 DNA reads TGCGCCAGCAGCTTTGGTGCGGGCCCACAGGGAAGCAATCAGCCCCAGCATTTT. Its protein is CASSFGAGPQGSNQPQHF.

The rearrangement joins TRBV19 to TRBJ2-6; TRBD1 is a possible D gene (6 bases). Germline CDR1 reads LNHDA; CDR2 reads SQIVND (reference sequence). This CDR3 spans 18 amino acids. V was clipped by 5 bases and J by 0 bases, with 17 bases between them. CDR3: CASSRSDRPSSGANVLTF. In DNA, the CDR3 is TGTGCCAGTAGTCGATCCGACAGGCCTTCCTCTGGGGCCAACGTCCTGACTTTC.

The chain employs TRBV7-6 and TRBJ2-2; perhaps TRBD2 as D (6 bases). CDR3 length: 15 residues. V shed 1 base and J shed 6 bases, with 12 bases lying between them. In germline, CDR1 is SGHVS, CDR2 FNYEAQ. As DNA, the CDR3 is TGTGCCAGCAGCTTAGTGACTAGTTTCCCCGGGGAGCTGTTTTTT. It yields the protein CASSLVTSFPGELFF. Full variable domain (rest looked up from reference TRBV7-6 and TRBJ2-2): GAGVSQSPRYKVTKRGQDVALRCDPISGHVSLYWYRQALGQGPEFLTYFNYEAQQDKSGLPNDRFSAERPEGSISTLTIQRTEQRDSAMYRCASSLVTSFPGELFFGEGSRLTVL.

The CDR3 sequence: CASLREVAPGGGELFF. The DNA for the CDR3 is TGTGCCAGCCTACGGGAAGTAGCCCCGGGGGGCGGGGAGCTGTTTTTT. The rearrangement links TRBV6-6 to TRBJ2-2, with TRBD2 matching over 7 bases. Looked up from germline, CDR1 is MNHNY and CDR2 is SVGAGI (reference sequence). Trimming cost V 8 bases and J 7 bases; bases outside gene matches: 16. The CDR3 runs to 16 residues.

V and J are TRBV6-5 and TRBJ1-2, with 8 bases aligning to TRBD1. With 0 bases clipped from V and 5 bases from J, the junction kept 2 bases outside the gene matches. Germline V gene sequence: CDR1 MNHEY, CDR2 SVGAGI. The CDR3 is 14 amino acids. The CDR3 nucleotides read TGTGCCAGCAGTTACTCGCAGGGGGCTTATGGCTACACCTTC. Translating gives CASSYSQGAYGYTF.

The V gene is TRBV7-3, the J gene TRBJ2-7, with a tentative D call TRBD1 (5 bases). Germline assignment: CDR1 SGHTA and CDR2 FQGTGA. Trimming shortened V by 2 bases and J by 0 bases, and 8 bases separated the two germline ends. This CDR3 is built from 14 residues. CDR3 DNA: TGTGCCAGCAGCTTAGGGGCTGGCTCCTACGAGCAGTACTTC. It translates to CASSLGAGSYEQYF.

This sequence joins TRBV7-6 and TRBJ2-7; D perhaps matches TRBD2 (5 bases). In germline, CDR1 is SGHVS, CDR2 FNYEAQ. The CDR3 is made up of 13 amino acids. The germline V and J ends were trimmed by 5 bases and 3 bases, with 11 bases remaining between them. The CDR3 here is CASSPPGDYEQYF. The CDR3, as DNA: TGTGCCAGCAGCCCTCCCGGGGACTACGAGCAGTACTTC. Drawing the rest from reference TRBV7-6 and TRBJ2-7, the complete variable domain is GAGVSQSPRYKVTKRGQDVALRCDPISGHVSLYWYRQALGQGPEFLTYFNYEAQQDKSGLPNDRFSAERPEGSISTLTIQRTEQRDSAMYRCASSPPGDYEQYFGPGTRLTVT.

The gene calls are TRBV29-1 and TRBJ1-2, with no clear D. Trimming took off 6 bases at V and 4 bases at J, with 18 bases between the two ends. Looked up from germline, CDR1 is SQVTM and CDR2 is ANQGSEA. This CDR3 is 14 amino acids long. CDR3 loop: CSVPKRGTLYGYTF. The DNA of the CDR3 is TGCAGCGTCCCAAAGCGGGGTACACTCTATGGCTACACCTTC.

The CDR3 loop reads CASSLALAREQYF. CDR3 sequence (DNA): TGTGCCAGCAGCTTAGCACTAGCGCGGGAGCAGTACTTC. This sequence joins TRBV7-8 and TRBJ2-5; TRBD2 matches at 7 bases. The CDR3 loop spans 13 amino acids. Germline CDR1 is SGHVS and CDR2 is FQNEAQ. J was trimmed by 11 bases and V by 0 bases; bases with no gene match: 6.

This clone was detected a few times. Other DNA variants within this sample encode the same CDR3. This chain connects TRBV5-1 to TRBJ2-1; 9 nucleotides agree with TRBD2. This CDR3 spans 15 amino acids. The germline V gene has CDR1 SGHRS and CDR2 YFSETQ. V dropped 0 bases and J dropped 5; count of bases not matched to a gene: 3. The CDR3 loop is CASSLAASGDNEQFF. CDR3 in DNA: TGCGCCAGCAGCTTGGCCGCTAGCGGGGACAATGAGCAGTTCTTC.

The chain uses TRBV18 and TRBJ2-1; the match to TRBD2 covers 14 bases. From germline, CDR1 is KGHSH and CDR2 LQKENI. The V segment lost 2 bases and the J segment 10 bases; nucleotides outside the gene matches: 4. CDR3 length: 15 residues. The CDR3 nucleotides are TGTGCCAGCTCACCATCGACTAGCGGGAGGGGGGAGCAGTTCTTC. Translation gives CASSPSTSGRGEQFF. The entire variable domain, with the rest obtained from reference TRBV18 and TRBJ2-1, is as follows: NAGVMQNPRHLVRRRGQEARLRCSPMKGHSHVYWYRQLPEEGLKFMVYLQKENIIDESGMPKERFSAEFPKEGPSILRIQQVVRGDSAAYFCASSPSTSGRGEQFFGPGTRLTVL.

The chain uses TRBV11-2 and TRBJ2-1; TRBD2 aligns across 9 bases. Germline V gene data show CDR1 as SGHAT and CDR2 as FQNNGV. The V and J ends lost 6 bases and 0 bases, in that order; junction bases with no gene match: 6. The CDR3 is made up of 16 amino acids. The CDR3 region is CASRNSGRGSYNEQFF. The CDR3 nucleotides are TGTGCCAGCAGGAATAGCGGGAGAGGCTCCTACAATGAGCAGTTCTTC.

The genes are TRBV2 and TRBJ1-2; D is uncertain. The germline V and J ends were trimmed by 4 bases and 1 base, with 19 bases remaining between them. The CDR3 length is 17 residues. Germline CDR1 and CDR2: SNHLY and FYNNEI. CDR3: CASSVSWTRTINYGYTF. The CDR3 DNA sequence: TGTGCCAGCAGTGTAAGTTGGACGAGGACTATTAACTATGGCTACACCTTC.

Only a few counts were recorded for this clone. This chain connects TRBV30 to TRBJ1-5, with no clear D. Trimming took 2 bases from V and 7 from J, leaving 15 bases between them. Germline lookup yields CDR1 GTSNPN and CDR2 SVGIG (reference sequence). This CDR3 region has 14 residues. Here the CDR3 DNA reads TGTGCCTGGAGTCCCAGAGGTTCATGGCAGCCCCAGCATTTT. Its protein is CAWSPRGSWQPQHF. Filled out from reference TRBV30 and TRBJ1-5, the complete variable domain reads SQTIHQWPATLVQPVGSPLSLECTVEGTSNPNLYWYRQAAGRGLQLLFYSVGIGQISSEVPQNLSASRPQDRQFILSSKKLLLSDSGFYLCAWSPRGSWQPQHFGDGTRLSIL.

The CDR3 DNA reads TGTGCCACCAGCAGAGCGGTAAATGAGCAGTTCTTC. Protein sequence: CATSRAVNEQFF. The chain employs TRBV15 and TRBJ2-1; no reliable D call. The germline V gene encodes CDR1 LNHNV and CDR2 YYDKDF (reference sequence). V gave up 1 base and J gave up 7 bases, with 5 bases separating them. This CDR3 spans 12 amino acids.

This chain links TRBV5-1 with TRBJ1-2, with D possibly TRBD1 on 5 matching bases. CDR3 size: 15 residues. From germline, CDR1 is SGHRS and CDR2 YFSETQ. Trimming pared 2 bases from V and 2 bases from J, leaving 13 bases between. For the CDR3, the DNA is TGCGCCAGCAGCTTTGGACGGGACCTGAACTATGGCTACACCTTC. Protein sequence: CASSFGRDLNYGYTF.

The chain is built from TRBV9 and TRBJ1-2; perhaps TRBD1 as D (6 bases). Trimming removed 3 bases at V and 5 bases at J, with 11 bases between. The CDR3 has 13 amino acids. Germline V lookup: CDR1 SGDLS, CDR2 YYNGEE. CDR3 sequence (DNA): TGTGCCAGCAGCGGATATCAGGGGTATGGCTACACCTTC. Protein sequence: CASSGYQGYGYTF.